The sample holds a few counts of the clone carrying this T cell receptor (beta chain). TCRdb passed the RACE reads through MiXCR, listing each CDR3 protein once. In the table there are about 34,000 distinct CDR3 sequences, 10% of which are singletons. V shed 4 bases and J shed 0 bases, with 7 bases lying between them. CDR1 MNHNS and CDR2 SASEGT come from the germline V gene. The CDR3 runs 13 residues. This entry belongs to a study of human T cells and chemical hapten exposure. Overall study context: A 2 cm by 2 cm inner upper arm patch received 2% DPC for sensitization. Diphenylcyclopropenone doses were given weekly to the scalps of patients across the approximately 24-week study. The variation in per-sample TCR yields arose mainly from small differences in pooled library volumes.

Specified time point: pre-sensitization, week 0. Treatment noted: therapeutic diphenylcyclopropenone sensitization with weekly scalp DPC. Unseparated into fractions, whole blood served as the source from which total RNA was extracted. The donor pool consisted of alopecia patients aged 18 to 70 years, considered suitable for DPC. Sequencing was performed on whole blood, taken in connection with sensitization to the hapten diphenylcyclopropenone (DPC). V is TRBV6-1 and J is TRBJ2-7; D is ambiguous. The clonotype was recovered from a man aged 45-65 years with alopecia areata. Some clones in this sample may be carry-over from other donors' samples. The CDR3 nucleotides are TGTGCCAGCAGTGTCCATGACTCCTACGAGCAGTACTTC. The encoded protein is CASSVHDSYEQYF.